This T cell receptor beta chain was retrieved from a study of OX40 agonist ivuxolimab in advanced cancers. Overall study context: With ivuxolimab, an agonistic anti-OX40 (CD134) antibody, patients were treated. Broader study findings: Normalized T-cell clonal expansion was also low in a subset of nonresponders. Among expanded peripheral T cells, antigen specificity went undetermined.

The CDR3 length is 14 residues. Germline CDR1 is MNHNS and CDR2 is SASEGT. The V end was cut by 2 bases, the J end by 0 bases, with 4 bases between. In its sample, this clone is medium-sized. The antigen is not known. Sequencing was performed with immunoSEQ multiplex PCR; in TCRdb, only in-frame clones are kept and a portion is missing. The sample lists 40,000 or so clones; about 85% were seen once. At cycle 4 day 1, cycle 7 day 1, and baseline, blood was sampled. The source of this sequence is an adult with an advanced solid tumor such as melanoma, head and neck, liver or kidney cancer. Specimen: CD4+ or CD8+ T cells sorted from blood, collected in a trial of the OX40 agonist ivuxolimab. The chain combines TRBV6-1 with TRBJ1-4; no definite D call. The CDR3 region has the DNA TGTGCCAGCAGTGAACGAGCAACTAATGAAAAACTGTTTTTT. Translated, it gives CASSERATNEKLFF.